Below are 17 T cell receptor beta chains sequenced from a single sample in a study of blood T cell repertoires in COVID-19. TCRdb keeps only in-frame clones here, not all; method: immunoSEQ multiplex PCR. The sample records about 160,000 clones, 80% being singletons. Specimen: PBMCs or T cells enriched from blood (not recorded which). The receptors derive from a woman aged 55-69 years who had recovered from COVID-19.

J is TRBJ1-4 and V is TRBV3-1 (or the pseudogene TRBV3-2); tentatively, D is TRBD1 (6 bases). V was trimmed by 4 bases and J by 3 bases, leaving 18 bases between them. Germline values: CDR1 LGHDT, CDR2 YNNKEL (reference sequence). The CDR3 runs 17 residues. The CDR3 DNA is TGTGCCAGCAGCCCGCCACCCTCAGGGGCGGCTAATGAAAAACTGTTTTTT. Its translation: CASSPPPSGAANEKLFF.

The chain couples TRBV11-2 to TRBJ1-5; no clear D gene. The CDR3 has 14 residues. V gave up 4 bases and J gave up 6 bases, with 13 bases separating them. CDR1 is SGHAT, CDR2 FQNNGV, per germline. CDR3 sequence reads: CASSSDFGGQPQHF. CDR3 DNA sequence: TGTGCCAGCAGCTCAGACTTCGGCGGTCAGCCCCAGCATTTT. Full variable domain (missing parts from reference TRBV11-2 and TRBJ1-5): EAGVAQSPRYKIIEKRQSVAFWCNPISGHATLYWYQQILGQGPKLLIQFQNNGVVDDSQLPKDRFSAERLKGVDSTLKIQPAKLEDSAVYLCASSSDFGGQPQHFGDGTRLSIL.

The chain joins TRBV14 to TRBJ2-5; 7 bases align to TRBD1. Germline V CDR1 and CDR2: SGHDN, FVKESK. The CDR3 is 19 amino acids. The V segment lost 4 bases and the J segment 2 bases; nucleotides outside the gene matches: 19. The CDR3 sequence: CASSPFGKGGDVRQETQYF. Here the CDR3 DNA reads TGTGCCAGCAGCCCTTTTGGGAAAGGGGGCGACGTGAGGCAAGAGACCCAGTACTTC. Full variable domain (rest looked up from reference TRBV14 and TRBJ2-5): EAGVTQFPSHSVIEKGQTVTLRCDPISGHDNLYWYRRVMGKEIKFLLHFVKESKQDESGMPNNRFLAERTGGTYSTLKVQPAELEDSGVYFCASSPFGKGGDVRQETQYFGPGTRLLVL.

The genes are TRBV28 and TRBJ2-7; 8 nucleotides line up with TRBD1. Trimming took 5 bases from V and 5 from J; bases not matched to a gene: 8. CDR1 and CDR2 (germline): MDHEN, SYDVKM. This CDR3 spans 14 amino acids. In DNA form, the CDR3 reads TGTGCCAGCAGTGGCTCGGACAGGGCCCACGAGCAGTACTTC. This translates into CASSGSDRAHEQYF.

The chain joins TRBV7-9 to TRBJ2-3, with D possibly being TRBD1 (6 bases). The CDR3 covers 13 residues. Germline-derived CDR1 and CDR2 are SEHNR and FQNEAQ (reference sequence). V lost 6 bases and J lost 4, with 11 bases in between. The CDR3 DNA sequence: TGTGCCAGCAGATATACAGGGTCAGATACGCAGTATTTT. Protein: CASRYTGSDTQYF.

A single count supports this clone. This chain links TRBV4-1 with TRBJ2-5; D is unclear. V was shortened by 0 bases and J by 4 bases, with 9 bases between the two germline ends. This CDR3 spans 14 amino acids. Germline V CDR1 and CDR2: MGHRA, YSYEKL. The CDR3 DNA sequence: TGCGCCAGCAGCCAAGATCCCAGTCGAGAGACCCAGTACTTC. This codes for CASSQDPSRETQYF.

The chain employs TRBV28 and TRBJ1-5; D possibly corresponds to TRBD1 (5 bases). CDR1 is MDHEN, CDR2 SYDVKM, per germline. The V gene lost 6 bases and the J gene lost 3 bases, with 15 bases spanning the gap. The CDR3 contains 15 residues. The CDR3 spells CASSLPQGSNQPQHF. The CDR3 coding sequence is TGTGCCAGCAGCCTGCCCCAGGGTTCCAATCAGCCCCAGCATTTT. The complete variable domain, with remaining parts taken from reference TRBV28 and TRBJ1-5, reads DVKVTQSSRYLVKRTGEKVFLECVQDMDHENMFWYRQDPGLGLRLIYFSYDVKMKEKGDIPEGYSVSREKKERFSLILESASTNQTSMYLCASSLPQGSNQPQHFGDGTRLSIL.

The chain carries TRBV7-9 and TRBJ1-4, with 7 positions matching TRBD1. There are 13 residues in the CDR3. CDR1 SEHNR and CDR2 FQNEAQ come from the germline V gene (reference sequence). J was trimmed by 11 bases and V by 2 bases; bases with no gene match: 5. CDR3 DNA: TGTGCCAGCAGCTTATCGCAGGGGGTGAAACTGTTTTTT. It translates to CASSLSQGVKLFF.

The chain carries TRBV5-1 and TRBJ2-5; 7 bases fit TRBD1. Losses at the gene ends were 4 bases for V and 5 bases for J; bases not matched to a gene: 5. Germline lookup yields CDR1 SGHRS and CDR2 YFSETQ. This CDR3 has 13 residues. This CDR3 is CASSTSDRETQYF. In DNA form, the CDR3 reads TGCGCCAGCAGCACCTCGGACAGGGAGACCCAGTACTTC.

The count of this clone is one. This chain joins TRBV2 and TRBJ1-3, with D possibly matching TRBD1 (5 bases). Germline CDR1 SNHLY, CDR2 FYNNEI. The ends were cut back, 4 bases at V and 4 bases at J, with 8 bases in the middle. The CDR3 sequence is 13 residues long. In nucleotides, the CDR3 is TGTGCCAGCAGTGCAGGGTACGGAAACACCATATATTTT. This encodes CASSAGYGNTIYF.

This clone was seen only once. The rearrangement joins TRBV12-3 or TRBV12-4 to TRBJ1-1; D possibly corresponds to TRBD1 (5 bases). The CDR3 has 13 residues. The V end lost 2 bases, the J end lost 10 bases, and 14 bases lay between the germline ends. CDR3 sequence reads: CASSLRGGPSAFF. The CDR3 DNA sequence: TGTGCCAGCAGTTTAAGGGGAGGCCCGTCAGCTTTCTTT.

The V and J genes are TRBV5-1 and TRBJ1-2; perhaps TRBD1 as D (5 bases). Germline CDR1 reads SGHRS; CDR2 reads YFSETQ. V shed 5 bases and J shed 0 bases, with 14 bases lying between them. The CDR3 sequence is 15 residues long. The CDR3 nucleotides are TGCGCCAGCAGAACCGACGGAGGGGCTAACTATGGCTACACCTTC. Its translation is CASRTDGGANYGYTF.

This chain joins TRBV7-2 and TRBJ1-5, with 8 bases fitting TRBD1. The germline CDR1 and CDR2 sequences are SGHTA and FQGNSA. The CDR3 is 14 amino acids. V lost 4 bases, J lost 4 bases, and 3 bases stayed unmatched. CDR3 loop: CASSSGQANQPQHF. CDR3 bases: TGTGCCAGCAGCTCGGGACAGGCAAATCAGCCCCAGCATTTT.

This chain connects TRBV6-5 to TRBJ2-7; a possible D gene is TRBD2 (6 bases). Germline V gene sequence: CDR1 MNHEY, CDR2 SVGAGI. This CDR3 has 16 residues. The V gene lost 3 bases and the J gene lost 0 bases, with 15 bases spanning the gap. In DNA form, the CDR3 reads TGTGCCAGCAGTTATTCTTACGGGGGAAGCTCCTACGAGCAGTACTTC. Translation gives CASSYSYGGSSYEQYF.

The V and J genes are TRBV2 and TRBJ2-7, with TRBD2 identical over 7 bases. In germline, CDR1 is SNHLY, CDR2 FYNNEI. V was pared by 4 bases and J by 0 bases, with 3 bases of the junction left unmatched. The CDR3 spans 14 residues. The CDR3 region is CASSGLAVSYEQYF. In DNA form, the CDR3 reads TGTGCCAGCAGTGGGCTAGCGGTCTCCTACGAGCAGTACTTC.

Details on this clone: Other DNA sequences of this sample code for an identical CDR3. Here the CDR3 DNA reads TGTGCCAGCAGCTTCAACAGGGGGGAGACCCAGTACTTC. Protein product: CASSFNRGETQYF. The chain uses TRBV7-3 and TRBJ2-5; 8 bases agree with TRBD1. This CDR3 is 13 amino acids long. After removal of 3 bases from V and 5 bases from J, the junction contained 2 bases not matched to a gene. The germline gives CDR1 SGHTA, CDR2 FQGTGA.

Turning to this clone: The sample has other DNA sequences that encode this CDR3 too. The chain combines TRBV18 with TRBJ1-6; TRBD1 matches at 9 bases. Losses at the gene ends were 5 bases for V and 7 bases for J; bases not matched to a gene: 3. The germline CDR1 and CDR2 sequences are KGHSH and LQKENI. The CDR3 is 14 amino acids. Written as DNA, the CDR3 is TGTGCCAGCTCATTGGGACAGGGAAATTCACCCCTCCACTTT. It codes for CASSLGQGNSPLHF.